This TCR beta chain emerged from a study of T cell responses to AZD1222 COVID-19 vaccine. Broader study findings: Reports say nearly half of spike-specific TCRs go after unmutated variant regions. Donors were mostly white British, more females; clonal diversity possibly underestimated. Vaccination with two AZD1222 doses was followed by a rise in Spike-specific TCR breadth and depth.

The V end was cut by 5 bases, the J end by 8 bases, with 18 bases between. The CDR3 extends over 14 amino acids. CDR1 is MDHEN, CDR2 SYDVKM, per germline. For this clone: Its target is not known.

TCRdb keeps only in-frame clones here, not all; method: immunoSEQ multiplex PCR. The sample lists more than 95,000 clones, about 86% occurring once. This chain joins TRBV28 and TRBJ1-2, with a tentative D call TRBD1 (6 bases). Sequenced material: peripheral blood, taken on day 0 of AZD1222 vaccination. The TCR sequence derives from an adult in good health. CDR3 sequence reads: CASSRQAPYRGYTF. The DNA for the CDR3 is TGTGCCAGCAGTAGACAGGCCCCATATCGGGGCTACACCTTC.